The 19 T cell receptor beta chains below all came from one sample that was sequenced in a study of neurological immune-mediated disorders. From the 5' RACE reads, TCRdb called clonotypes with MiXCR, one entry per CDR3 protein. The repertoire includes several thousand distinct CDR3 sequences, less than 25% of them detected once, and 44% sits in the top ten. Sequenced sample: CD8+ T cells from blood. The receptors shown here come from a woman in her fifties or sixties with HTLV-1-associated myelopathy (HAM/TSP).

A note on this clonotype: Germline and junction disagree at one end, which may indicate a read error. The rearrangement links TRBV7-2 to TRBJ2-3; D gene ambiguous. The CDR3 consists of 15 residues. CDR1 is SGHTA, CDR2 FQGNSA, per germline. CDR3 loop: CSSSLAPPSTDTQYF. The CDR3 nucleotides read TGTTCCAGCAGCTTAGCCCCACCTAGCACAGATACGCAGTATTTT.

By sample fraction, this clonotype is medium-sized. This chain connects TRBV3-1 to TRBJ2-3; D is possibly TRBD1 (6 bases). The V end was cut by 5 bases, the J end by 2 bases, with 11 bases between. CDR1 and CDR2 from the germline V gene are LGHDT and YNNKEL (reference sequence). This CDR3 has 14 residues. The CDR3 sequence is CASSDTGFTDTQYF. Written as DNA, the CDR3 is TGTGCCAGCAGCGATACAGGGTTCACAGATACGCAGTATTTT.

The DNA of the CDR3 is TGTGCCAGCAGTGATTTAGGCGGGACAGTGAGCTCCTACGAGCAGTACTTC. Translation: CASSDLGGTVSSYEQYF. V and J are TRBV2 and TRBJ2-7; a weak D match, TRBD1 (7 bases). CDR3 length equals 17 residues. Germline V CDR1 and CDR2: SNHLY, FYNNEI. V was cut by 3 bases and J by 0 bases, with 18 bases left in between.

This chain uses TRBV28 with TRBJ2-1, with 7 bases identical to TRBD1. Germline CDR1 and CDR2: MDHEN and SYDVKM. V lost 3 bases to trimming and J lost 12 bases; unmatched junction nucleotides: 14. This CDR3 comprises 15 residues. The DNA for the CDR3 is TGTGCCAGCAGTTTTTTAGGGGGCGACACAGATACGCAGTTCTTC. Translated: CASSFLGGDTDTQFF.

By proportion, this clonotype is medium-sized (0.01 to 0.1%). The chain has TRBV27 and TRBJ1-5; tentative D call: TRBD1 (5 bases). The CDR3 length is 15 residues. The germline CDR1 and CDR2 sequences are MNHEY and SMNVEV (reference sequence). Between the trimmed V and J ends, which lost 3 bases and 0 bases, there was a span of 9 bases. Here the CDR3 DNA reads TGTGCCAGCAGTTTGGTGGGGCATAGCAATCAGCCCCAGCATTTT. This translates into CASSLVGHSNQPQHF.

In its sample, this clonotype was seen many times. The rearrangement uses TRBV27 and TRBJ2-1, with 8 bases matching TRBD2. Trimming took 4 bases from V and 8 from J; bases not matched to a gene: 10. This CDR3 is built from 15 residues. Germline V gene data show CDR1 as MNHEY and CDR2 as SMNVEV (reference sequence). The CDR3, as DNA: TGTGCCAGCAGTTCACCCCGGGGGGGGTTAGATGAGCAGTTCTTC. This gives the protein CASSSPRGGLDEQFF.

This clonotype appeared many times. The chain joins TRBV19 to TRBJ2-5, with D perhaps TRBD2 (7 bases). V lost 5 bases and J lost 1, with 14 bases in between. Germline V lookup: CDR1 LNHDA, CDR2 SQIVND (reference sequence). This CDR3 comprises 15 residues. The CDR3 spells CASSAGALSQETQYF. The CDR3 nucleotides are TGTGCCAGTAGTGCGGGGGCTCTTTCCCAAGAGACCCAGTACTTC.

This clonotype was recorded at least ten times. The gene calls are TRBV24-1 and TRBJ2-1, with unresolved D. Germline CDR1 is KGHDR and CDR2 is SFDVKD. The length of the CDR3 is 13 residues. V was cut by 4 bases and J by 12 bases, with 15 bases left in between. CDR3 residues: CATSDPLERGQFF. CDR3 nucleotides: TGTGCCACCAGTGACCCCCTAGAGCGTGGGCAGTTCTTC.

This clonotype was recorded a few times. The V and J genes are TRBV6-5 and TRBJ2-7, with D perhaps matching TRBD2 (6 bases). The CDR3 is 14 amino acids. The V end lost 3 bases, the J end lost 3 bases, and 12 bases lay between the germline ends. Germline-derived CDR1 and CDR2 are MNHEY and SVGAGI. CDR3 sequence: CASSYQAGGYEQYF. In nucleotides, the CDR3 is TGTGCCAGCAGTTATCAGGCCGGGGGCTACGAGCAGTACTTC.

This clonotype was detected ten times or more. CDR3 loop: CASSSPRTPDYEQYF. CDR3 bases: TGTGCCAGCAGCTCCCCCCGGACACCTGACTACGAGCAGTACTTC. This chain connects TRBV11-3 to TRBJ2-7; a possible D gene is TRBD1 (5 bases). Germline-derived CDR1 and CDR2 are SGHNT and YENEEA. With 4 bases removed from V and 3 bases from J, the gap between germline ends came to 16 bases. The length of the CDR3 is 15 residues. The whole variable domain, filled in from reference TRBV11-3 and TRBJ2-7, reads EAGVVQSPRYKIIEKKQPVAFWCNPISGHNTLYWYLQNLGQGPELLIRYENEEAVDDSQLPKDRFSAERLKGVDSTLKIQPAELGDSAVYLCASSSPRTPDYEQYFGPGTRLTVT.

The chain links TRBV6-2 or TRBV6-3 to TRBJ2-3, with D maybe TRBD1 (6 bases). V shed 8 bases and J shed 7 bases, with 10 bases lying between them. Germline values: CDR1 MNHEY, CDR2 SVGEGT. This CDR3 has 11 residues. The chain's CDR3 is CASQQGHTQYF. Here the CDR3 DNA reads TGTGCCAGCCAGCAGGGGCATACGCAGTATTTT.

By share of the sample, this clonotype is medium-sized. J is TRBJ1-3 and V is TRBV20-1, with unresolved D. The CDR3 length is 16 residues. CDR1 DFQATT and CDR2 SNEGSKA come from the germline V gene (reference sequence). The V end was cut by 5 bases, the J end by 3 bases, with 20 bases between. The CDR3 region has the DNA TGCAGTGCTGAACCCCCCTACGGGAGAATTGGAAACACCATATATTTT. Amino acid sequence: CSAEPPYGRIGNTIYF.

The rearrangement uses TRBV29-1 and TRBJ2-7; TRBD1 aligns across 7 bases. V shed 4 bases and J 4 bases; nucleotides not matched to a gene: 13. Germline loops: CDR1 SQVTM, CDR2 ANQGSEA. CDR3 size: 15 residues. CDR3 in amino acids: CSVVWFGTALYEQYF. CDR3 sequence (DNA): TGCAGCGTTGTCTGGTTTGGGACAGCCTTATACGAGCAGTACTTC.

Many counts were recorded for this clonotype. The CDR3 here is CATSVSEQFF. The DNA for the CDR3 is TGTGCCACCTCTGTTAGTGAGCAGTTCTTC. The chain couples TRBV6-1 to TRBJ2-1; D gene ambiguous. V was trimmed by 10 bases and J by 9 bases, leaving 10 bases between them. This CDR3 is 10 amino acids long. CDR1 is MNHNS, CDR2 SASEGT, per germline.

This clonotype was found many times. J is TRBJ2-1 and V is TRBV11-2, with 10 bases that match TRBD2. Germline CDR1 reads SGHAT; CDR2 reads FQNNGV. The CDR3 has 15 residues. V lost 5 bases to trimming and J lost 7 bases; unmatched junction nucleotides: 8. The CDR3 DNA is TGTGCCAGCAGCCCTAGCGGGGGCACGGGGAATGAGCAGTTCTTC. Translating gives CASSPSGGTGNEQFF.

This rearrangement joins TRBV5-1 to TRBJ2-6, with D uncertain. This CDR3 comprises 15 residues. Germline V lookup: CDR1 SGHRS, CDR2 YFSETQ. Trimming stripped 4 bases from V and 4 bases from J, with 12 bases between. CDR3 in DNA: TGCGCCAGCAGCCCGGACGTGGCAGGGGCCAACGTCCTGACTTTC. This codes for CASSPDVAGANVLTF. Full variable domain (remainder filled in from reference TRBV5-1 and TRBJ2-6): KAGVTQTPRYLIKTRGQQVTLSCSPISGHRSVSWYQQTPGQGLQFLFEYFSETQRNKGNFPGRFSGRQFSNSRSEMNVSTLELGDSALYLCASSPDVAGANVLTFGAGSRLTVL.

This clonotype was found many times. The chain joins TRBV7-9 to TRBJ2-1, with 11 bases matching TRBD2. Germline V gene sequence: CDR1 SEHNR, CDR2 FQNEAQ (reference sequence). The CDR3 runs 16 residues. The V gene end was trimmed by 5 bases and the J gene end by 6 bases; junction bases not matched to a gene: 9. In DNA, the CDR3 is TGTGCCAGCAGCAAAATAGCGGGAGGGCCGGGCAATGAGCAGTTCTTC. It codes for CASSKIAGGPGNEQFF.

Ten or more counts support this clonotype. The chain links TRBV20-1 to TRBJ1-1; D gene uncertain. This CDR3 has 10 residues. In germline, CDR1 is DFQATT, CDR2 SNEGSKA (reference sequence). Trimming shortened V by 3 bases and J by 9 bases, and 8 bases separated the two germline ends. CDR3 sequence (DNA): TGCAGTGCTAGCTACGGCCAAGCTTTCTTT. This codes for CSASYGQAFF.

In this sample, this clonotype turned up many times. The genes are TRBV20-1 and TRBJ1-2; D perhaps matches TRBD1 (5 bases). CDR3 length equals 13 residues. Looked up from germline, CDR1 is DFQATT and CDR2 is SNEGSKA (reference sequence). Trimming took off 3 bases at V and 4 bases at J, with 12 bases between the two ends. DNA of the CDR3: TGCAGTGCTAGGGACATAGACGGCTATGGCTACACCTTC. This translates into CSARDIDGYGYTF.